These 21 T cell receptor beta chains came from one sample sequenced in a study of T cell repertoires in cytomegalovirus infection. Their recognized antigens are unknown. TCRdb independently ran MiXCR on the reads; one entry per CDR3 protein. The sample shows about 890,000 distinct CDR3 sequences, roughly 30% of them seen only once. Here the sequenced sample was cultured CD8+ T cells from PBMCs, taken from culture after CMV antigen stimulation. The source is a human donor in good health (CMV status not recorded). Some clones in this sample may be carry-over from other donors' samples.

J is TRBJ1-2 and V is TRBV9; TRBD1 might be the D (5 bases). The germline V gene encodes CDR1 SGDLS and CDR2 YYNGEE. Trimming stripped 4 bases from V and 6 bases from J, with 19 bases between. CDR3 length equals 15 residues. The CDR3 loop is CASSTRAGPKDGYTF. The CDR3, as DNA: TGTGCCAGCAGCACCAGGGCAGGGCCCAAGGATGGCTACACCTTC.

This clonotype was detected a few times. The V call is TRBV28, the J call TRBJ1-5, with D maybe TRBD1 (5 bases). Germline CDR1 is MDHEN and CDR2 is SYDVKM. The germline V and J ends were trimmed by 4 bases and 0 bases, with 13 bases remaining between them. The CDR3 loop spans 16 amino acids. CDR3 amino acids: CASSSGTDYSNQPQHF. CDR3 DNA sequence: TGTGCCAGCAGTTCTGGGACGGATTATAGCAATCAGCCCCAGCATTTT.

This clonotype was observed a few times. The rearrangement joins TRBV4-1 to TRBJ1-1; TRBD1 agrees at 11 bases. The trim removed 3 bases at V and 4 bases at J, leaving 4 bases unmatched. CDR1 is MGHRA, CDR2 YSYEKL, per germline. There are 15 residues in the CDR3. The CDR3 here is CASSQEGTGGTEAFF. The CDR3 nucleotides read TGCGCCAGCAGCCAGGAAGGGACAGGGGGCACTGAAGCTTTCTTT.

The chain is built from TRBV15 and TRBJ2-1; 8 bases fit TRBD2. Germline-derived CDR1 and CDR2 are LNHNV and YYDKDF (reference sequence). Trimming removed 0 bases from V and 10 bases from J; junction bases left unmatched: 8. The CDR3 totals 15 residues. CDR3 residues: CATSRDEAGVPEQFF. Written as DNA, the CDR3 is TGTGCCACCAGCAGAGATGAAGCGGGGGTCCCGGAGCAGTTCTTC.

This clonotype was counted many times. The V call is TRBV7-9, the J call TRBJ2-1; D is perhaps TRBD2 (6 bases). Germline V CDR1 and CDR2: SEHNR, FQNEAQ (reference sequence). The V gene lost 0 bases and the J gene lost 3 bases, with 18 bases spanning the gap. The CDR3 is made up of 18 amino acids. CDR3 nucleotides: TGTGCCAGCAGCTTAGCGAGGGAGGCAGGGACGATCTACAATGAGCAGTTCTTC. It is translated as CASSLAREAGTIYNEQFF.

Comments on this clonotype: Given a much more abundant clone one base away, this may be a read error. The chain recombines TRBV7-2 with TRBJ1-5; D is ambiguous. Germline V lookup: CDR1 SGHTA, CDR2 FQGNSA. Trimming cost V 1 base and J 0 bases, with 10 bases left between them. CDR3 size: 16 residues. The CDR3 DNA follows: TGTGCCAGCAGCTTAGAGTCCCTCCATAGCAATCAGCCCCAGCATTTT. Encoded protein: CASSLESLHSNQPQHF.

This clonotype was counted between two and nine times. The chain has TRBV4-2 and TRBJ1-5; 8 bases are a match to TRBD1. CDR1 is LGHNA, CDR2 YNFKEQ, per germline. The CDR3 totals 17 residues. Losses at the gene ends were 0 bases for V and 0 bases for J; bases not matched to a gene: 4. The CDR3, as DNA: TGTGCCAGCAGCCAAGATGACAGGGGATATAGCAATCAGCCCCAGCATTTT. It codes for CASSQDDRGYSNQPQHF.

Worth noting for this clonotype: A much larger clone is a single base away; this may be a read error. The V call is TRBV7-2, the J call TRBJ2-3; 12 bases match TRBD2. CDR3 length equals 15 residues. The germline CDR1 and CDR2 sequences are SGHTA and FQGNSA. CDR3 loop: CANSSRLAGADTQYF. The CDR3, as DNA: TGTGCCAACAGCTCGCGACTAGCGGGGGCAGATACGCAGTATTTT.

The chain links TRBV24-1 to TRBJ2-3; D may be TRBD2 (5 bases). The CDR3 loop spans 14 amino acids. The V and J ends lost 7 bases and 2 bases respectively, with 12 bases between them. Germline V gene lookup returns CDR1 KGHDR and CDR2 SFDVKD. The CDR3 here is CATSDPRVTDTQYF. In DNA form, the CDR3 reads TGTGCCACCAGCGATCCGAGGGTCACAGATACGCAGTATTTT.

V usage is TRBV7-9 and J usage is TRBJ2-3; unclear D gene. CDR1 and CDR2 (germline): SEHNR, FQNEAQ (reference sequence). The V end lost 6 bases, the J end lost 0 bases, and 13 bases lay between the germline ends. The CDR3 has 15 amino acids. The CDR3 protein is CASSTVLPSTDTQYF. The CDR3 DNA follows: TGTGCCAGCAGTACAGTTTTACCTAGCACAGATACGCAGTATTTT.

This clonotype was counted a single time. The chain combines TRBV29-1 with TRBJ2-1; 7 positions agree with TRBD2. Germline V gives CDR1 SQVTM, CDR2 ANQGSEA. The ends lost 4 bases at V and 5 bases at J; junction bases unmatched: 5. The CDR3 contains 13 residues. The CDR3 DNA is TGCAGCGTTGTTGCTAGCGGCCACAATGAGCAGTTCTTC. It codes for CSVVASGHNEQFF.

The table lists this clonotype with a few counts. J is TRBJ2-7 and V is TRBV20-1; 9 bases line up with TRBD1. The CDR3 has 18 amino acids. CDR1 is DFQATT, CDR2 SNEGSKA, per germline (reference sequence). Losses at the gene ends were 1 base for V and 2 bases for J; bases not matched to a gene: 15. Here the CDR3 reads CSARGYAGTGRIAYEQYV. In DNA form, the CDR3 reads TGCAGTGCTAGAGGATATGCCGGGACAGGGAGGATCGCCTACGAGCAGTACGTC.

CDR3 DNA sequence: TGTGCCAGCAGCCCCGGGACACAAAATGGGTCCCAGTACTTC. Amino acid sequence: CASSPGTQNGSQYF. The chain has TRBV7-6 and TRBJ2-5, with a possible D match to TRBD1 (6 bases). Germline V gene data show CDR1 as SGHVS and CDR2 as FNYEAQ. V shed 5 bases and J shed 9 bases, with 19 bases lying between them. The CDR3 extends over 14 amino acids.

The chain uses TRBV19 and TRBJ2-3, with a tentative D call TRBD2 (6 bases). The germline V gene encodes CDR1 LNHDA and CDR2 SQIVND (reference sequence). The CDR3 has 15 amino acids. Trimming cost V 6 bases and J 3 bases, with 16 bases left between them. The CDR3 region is CASSRDSFFTDTQYF. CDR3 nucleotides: TGTGCCAGTAGCCGGGACTCTTTCTTTACAGATACGCAGTATTTT.

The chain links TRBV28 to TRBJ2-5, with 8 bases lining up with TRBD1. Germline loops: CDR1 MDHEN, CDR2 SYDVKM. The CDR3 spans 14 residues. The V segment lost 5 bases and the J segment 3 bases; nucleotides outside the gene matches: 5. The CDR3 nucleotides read TGTGCCAGCAGTGGACAGGGAGAAGAAGAGACCCAGTACTTC. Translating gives CASSGQGEEETQYF.

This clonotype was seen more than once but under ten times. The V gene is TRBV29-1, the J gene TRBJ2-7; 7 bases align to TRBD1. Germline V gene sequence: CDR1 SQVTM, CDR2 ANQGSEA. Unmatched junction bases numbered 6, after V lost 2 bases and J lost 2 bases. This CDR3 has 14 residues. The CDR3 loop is CSVELGQAPYEQYF. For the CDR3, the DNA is TGCAGCGTTGAACTCGGACAGGCCCCCTACGAGCAGTACTTC.

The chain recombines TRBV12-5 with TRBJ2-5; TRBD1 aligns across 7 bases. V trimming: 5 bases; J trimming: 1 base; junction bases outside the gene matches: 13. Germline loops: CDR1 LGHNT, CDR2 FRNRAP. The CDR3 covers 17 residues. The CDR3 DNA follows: TGTGCTAGTGGTGAAGGACAGGCAATTTATTTCCAAGAGACCCAGTACTTC. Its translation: CASGEGQAIYFQETQYF.

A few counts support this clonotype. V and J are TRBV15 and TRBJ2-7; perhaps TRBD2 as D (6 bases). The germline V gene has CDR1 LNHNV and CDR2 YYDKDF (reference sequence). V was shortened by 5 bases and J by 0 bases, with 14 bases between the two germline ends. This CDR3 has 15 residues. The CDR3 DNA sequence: TGTGCCACCAGCTCCTTAGGGACTTTCTCCTACGAGCAGTACTTC. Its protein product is CATSSLGTFSYEQYF.

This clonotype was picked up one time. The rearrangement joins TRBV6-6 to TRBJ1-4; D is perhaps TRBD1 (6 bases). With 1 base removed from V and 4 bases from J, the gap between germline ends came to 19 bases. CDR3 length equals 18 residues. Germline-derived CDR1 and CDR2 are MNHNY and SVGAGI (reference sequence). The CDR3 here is CASSYWGARGTDNEKLFF. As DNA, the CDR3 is TGTGCCAGCAGTTACTGGGGGGCCCGCGGGACGGATAATGAAAAACTGTTTTTT.

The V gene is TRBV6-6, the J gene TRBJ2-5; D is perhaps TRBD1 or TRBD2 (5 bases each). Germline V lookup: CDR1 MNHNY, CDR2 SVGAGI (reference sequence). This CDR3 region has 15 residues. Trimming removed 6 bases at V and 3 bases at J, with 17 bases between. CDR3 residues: CASRPPQGPEETQYF. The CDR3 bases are TGTGCCAGCAGACCCCCGCAGGGACCGGAAGAGACCCAGTACTTC.

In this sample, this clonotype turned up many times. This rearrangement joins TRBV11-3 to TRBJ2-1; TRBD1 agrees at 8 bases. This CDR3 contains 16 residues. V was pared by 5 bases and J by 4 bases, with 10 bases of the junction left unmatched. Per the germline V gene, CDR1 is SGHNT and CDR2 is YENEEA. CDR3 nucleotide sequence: TGTGCCAGCAGCCGAACCGGGCAGGGGGCGTACAATGAGCAGTTCTTC. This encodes CASSRTGQGAYNEQFF.